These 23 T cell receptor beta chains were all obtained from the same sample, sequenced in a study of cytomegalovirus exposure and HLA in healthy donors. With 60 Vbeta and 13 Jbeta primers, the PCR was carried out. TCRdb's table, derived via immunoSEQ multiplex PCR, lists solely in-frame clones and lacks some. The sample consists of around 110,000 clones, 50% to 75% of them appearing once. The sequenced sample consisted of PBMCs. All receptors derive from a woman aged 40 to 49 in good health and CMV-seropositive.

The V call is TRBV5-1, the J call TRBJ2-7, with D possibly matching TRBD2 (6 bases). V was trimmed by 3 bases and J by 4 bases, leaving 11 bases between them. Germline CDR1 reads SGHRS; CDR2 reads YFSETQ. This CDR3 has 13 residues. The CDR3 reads CASSWDSGYEQYF. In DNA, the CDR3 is TGCGCCAGCAGCTGGGACTCAGGGTACGAGCAGTACTTC.

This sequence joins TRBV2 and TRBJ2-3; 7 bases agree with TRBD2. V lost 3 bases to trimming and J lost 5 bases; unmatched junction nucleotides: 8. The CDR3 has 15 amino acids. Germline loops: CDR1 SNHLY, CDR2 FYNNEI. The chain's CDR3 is CASSEFLAEIDTQYF. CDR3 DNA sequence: TGTGCCAGCAGTGAGTTTCTAGCGGAAATAGATACGCAGTATTTT.

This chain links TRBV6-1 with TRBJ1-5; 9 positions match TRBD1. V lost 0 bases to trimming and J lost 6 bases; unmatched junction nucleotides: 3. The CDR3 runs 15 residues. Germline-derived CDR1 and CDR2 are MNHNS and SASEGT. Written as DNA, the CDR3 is TGTGCCAGCAGTGAAGCGGAGGACAGGGGTCAGCCCCAGCATTTT. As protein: CASSEAEDRGQPQHF.

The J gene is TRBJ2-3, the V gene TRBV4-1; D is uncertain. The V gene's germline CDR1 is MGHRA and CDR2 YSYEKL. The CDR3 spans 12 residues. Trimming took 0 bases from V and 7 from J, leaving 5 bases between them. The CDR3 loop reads CASSQDRHTQYF. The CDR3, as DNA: TGCGCCAGCAGCCAAGATCGTCATACGCAGTATTTT.

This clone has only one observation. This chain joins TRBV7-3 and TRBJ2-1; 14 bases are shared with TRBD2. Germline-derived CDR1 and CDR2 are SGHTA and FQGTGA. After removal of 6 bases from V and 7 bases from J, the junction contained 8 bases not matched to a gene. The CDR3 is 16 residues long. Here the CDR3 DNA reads TGTGCCAGCAGTATGGGGGGACTAGCGGGAGTGAATGAGCAGTTCTTC. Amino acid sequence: CASSMGGLAGVNEQFF.

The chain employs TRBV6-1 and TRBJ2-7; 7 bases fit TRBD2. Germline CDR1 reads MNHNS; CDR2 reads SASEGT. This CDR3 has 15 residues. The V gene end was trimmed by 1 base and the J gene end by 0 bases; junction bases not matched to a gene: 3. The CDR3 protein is CASSEVGGSSYEQYF. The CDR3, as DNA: TGTGCCAGCAGTGAAGTGGGGGGGAGCTCCTACGAGCAGTACTTC.

The CDR3 DNA is TGCGCCAGCAGCTTGGGGTTACAGGGGTCTAATGAAAAACTGTTTTTT. Translated: CASSLGLQGSNEKLFF. The chain is built from TRBV5-1 and TRBJ1-4, with 7 bases fitting TRBD1. There are 16 residues in the CDR3. In germline, CDR1 is SGHRS, CDR2 YFSETQ. The V segment lost 0 bases and the J segment 3 bases; nucleotides outside the gene matches: 5.

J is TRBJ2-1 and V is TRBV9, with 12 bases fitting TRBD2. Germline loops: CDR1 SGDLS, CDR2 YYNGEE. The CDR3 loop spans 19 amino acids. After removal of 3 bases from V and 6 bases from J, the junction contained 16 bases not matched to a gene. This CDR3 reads CASSGTTSGSVGPGNEQFF. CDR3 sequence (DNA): TGTGCCAGCAGCGGAACGACTAGCGGGAGTGTCGGCCCTGGCAATGAGCAGTTCTTC.

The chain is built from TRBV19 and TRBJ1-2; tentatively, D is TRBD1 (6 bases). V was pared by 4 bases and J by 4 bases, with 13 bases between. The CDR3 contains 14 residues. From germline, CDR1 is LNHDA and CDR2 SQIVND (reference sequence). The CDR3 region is CASSSGGPFYGYTF. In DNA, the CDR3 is TGTGCCAGTAGTAGCGGGGGGCCCTTCTATGGCTACACCTTC.

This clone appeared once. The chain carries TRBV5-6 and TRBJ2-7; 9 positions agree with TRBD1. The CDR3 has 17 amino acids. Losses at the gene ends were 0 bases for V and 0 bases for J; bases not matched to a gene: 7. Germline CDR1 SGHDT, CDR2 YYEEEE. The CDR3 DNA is TGTGCCAGCAGCTTGGCAACCGGGACAGGGTTCTCCTACGAGCAGTACTTC. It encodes CASSLATGTGFSYEQYF.

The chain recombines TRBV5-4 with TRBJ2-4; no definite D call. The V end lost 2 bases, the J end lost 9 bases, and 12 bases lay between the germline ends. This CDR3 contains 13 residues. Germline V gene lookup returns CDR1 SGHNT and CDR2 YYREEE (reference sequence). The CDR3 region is CASSFKDGAIQYF. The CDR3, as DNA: TGTGCCAGCAGCTTCAAGGATGGAGCCATTCAGTACTTC.

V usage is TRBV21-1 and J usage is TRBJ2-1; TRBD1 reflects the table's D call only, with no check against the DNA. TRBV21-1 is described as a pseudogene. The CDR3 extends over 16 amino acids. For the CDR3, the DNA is TGTGCCAGCAGCAATTCGGCCAGGGTCGACTACAATGAGCAGTTCTTC. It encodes CASSNSARVDYNEQFF.

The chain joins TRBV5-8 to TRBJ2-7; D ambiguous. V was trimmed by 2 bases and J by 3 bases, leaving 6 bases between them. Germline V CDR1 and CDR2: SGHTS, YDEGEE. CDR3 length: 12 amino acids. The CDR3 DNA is TGTGCCAGCAGCTTTCAGAACTACGAGCAGTACTTC. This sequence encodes CASSFQNYEQYF.

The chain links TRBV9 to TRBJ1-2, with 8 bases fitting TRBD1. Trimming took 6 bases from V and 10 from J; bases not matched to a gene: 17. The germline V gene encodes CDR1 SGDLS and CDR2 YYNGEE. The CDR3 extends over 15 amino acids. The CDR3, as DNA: TGTGCCAGCACCCAAGGACAGGGAGGGATGGTTTACTACACCTTC. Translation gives CASTQGQGGMVYYTF.

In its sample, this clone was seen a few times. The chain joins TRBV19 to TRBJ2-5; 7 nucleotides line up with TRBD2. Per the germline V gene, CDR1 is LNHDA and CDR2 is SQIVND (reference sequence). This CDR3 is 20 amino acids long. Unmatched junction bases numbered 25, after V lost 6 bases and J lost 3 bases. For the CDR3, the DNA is TGTGCCAGTAGGCCAACCGGGACGGGGACTATCAATTTGAGGAAAGAGACCCAGTACTTC. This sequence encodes CASRPTGTGTINLRKETQYF.

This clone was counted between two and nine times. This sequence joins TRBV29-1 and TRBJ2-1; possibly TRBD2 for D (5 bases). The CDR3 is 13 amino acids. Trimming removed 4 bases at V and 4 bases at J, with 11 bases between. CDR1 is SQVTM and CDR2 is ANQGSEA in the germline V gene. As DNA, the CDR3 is TGCAGCGTTGTGGCGGGTTTTTACAATGAGCAGTTCTTC. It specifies CSVVAGFYNEQFF.

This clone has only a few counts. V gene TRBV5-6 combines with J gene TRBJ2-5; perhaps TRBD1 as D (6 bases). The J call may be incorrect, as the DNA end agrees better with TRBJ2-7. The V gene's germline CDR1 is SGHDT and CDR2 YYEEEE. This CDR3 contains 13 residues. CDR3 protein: CASNSRGPYEQYF. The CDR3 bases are TGTGCCAGCAACTCCAGGGGCCCCTACGAGCAGTACTTC.

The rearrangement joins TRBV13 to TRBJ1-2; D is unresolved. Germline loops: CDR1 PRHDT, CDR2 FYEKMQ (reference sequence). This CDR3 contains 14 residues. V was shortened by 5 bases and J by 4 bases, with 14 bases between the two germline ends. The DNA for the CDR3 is TGTGCCAGCAGCAACCTAGGGAGCCTCTATGGCTACACCTTC. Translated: CASSNLGSLYGYTF.

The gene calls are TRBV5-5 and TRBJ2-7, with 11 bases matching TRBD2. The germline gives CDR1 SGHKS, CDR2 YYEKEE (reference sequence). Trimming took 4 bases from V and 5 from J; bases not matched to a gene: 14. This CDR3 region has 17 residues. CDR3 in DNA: TGTGCCAGCAGCATCATATTATCTAGCGGGAGGCACAACGAGCAGTACTTC. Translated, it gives CASSIILSSGRHNEQYF.

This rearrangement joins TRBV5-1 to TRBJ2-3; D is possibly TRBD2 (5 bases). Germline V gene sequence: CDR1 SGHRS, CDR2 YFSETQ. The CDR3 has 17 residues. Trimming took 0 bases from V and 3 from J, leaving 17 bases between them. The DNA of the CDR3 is TGCGCCAGCAGCTTGGGATCTGGACGGGGTAGTACAGATACGCAGTATTTT. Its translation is CASSLGSGRGSTDTQYF.

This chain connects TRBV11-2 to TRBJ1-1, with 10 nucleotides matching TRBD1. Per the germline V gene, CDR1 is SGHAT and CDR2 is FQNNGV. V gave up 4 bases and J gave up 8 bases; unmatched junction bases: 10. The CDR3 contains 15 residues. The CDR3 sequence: CASSSQPGQGIEAFF. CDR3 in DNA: TGTGCCAGCAGCTCCCAACCGGGACAGGGGATAGAAGCTTTCTTT.

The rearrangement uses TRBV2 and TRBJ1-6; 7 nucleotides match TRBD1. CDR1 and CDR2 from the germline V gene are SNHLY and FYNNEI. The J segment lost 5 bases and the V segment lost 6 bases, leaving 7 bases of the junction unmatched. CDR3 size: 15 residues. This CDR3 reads CASRVRDSNNSPLHF. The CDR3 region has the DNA TGTGCCAGCAGGGTTCGGGACAGTAATAATTCACCCCTCCACTTT.

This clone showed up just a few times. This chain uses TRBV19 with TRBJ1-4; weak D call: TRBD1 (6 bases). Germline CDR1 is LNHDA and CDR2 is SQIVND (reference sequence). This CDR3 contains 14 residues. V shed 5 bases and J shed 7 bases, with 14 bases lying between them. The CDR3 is CASSPRDIREKLFF. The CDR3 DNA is TGTGCCAGTAGTCCCCGGGACATTCGTGAAAAACTGTTTTTT. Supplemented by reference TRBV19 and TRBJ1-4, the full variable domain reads DGGITQSPKYLFRKEGQNVTLSCEQNLNHDAMYWYRQDPGQGLRLIYYSQIVNDFQKGDIAEGYSVSREKKESFPLTVTSAQKNPTAFYLCASSPRDIREKLFFGSGTQLSVL.